The 24 T cell receptor beta chains listed next were all sequenced from one sample in a study of cytomegalovirus exposure and HLA in healthy donors. Researchers ran the PCR with 60 Vbeta and 13 Jbeta primers. Clones were read by immunoSEQ multiplex PCR, and TCRdb kept only the in-frame ones, dropping some. The data hold some 170,000 clones, with about 80% observed a single time. Sequencing was carried out using PBMCs. These receptor sequences come from a woman aged 30 to 39 in good health and CMV-seronegative.

CDR3: CASSRSSGPREKLFF. CDR3 DNA sequence: TGTGCCAGCAGCCGAAGCAGCGGGCCTAGGGAAAAACTGTTTTTT. The chain combines TRBV27 with TRBJ1-4; D is undetermined. The V gene's germline CDR1 is MNHEY and CDR2 SMNVEV (reference sequence). The CDR3 consists of 15 residues. Trimming pared 6 bases from V and 8 bases from J, leaving 19 bases between.

This clone was seen just once. J is TRBJ2-7 and V is TRBV28; 9 positions agree with TRBD1. Germline assignment: CDR1 MDHEN and CDR2 SYDVKM. Unmatched junction bases numbered 6, after V lost 6 bases and J lost 6 bases. The CDR3 consists of 13 residues. The CDR3 region has the DNA TGTGCCAGCAGCGGGGACAGGGAGGTCGAGCAGTACTTC. It codes for CASSGDREVEQYF. Full variable domain (rest looked up from reference TRBV28 and TRBJ2-7): DVKVTQSSRYLVKRTGEKVFLECVQDMDHENMFWYRQDPGLGLRLIYFSYDVKMKEKGDIPEGYSVSREKKERFSLILESASTNQTSMYLCASSGDREVEQYFGPGTRLTVT.

The J gene is TRBJ1-5, the V gene TRBV5-1; TRBD1 agrees at 8 bases. V lost 4 bases and J lost 4; bases outside the gene matches: 7. CDR3 size: 15 residues. The germline CDR1 and CDR2 sequences are SGHRS and YFSETQ. The CDR3 DNA reads as TGCGCCAGCAGCCCAGGACAGGGTGAAAATCAGCCCCAGCATTTT. It is translated as CASSPGQGENQPQHF.

This clone was seen a few times. The chain has TRBV19 and TRBJ2-2, with 7 bases that match TRBD1. J lost 3 bases, V lost 7 bases, and 8 bases had no gene match. Germline V gene lookup returns CDR1 LNHDA and CDR2 SQIVND (reference sequence). The CDR3 is made up of 15 amino acids. CDR3 DNA: TGTGCCAGTAAGACGGACAGGTCATACACCGGGGAGCTGTTTTTT. It encodes CASKTDRSYTGELFF.

The chain is built from TRBV4-1 and TRBJ2-4; TRBD2 aligns across 7 bases. J was trimmed by 4 bases and V by 0 bases; bases with no gene match: 12. This CDR3 comprises 18 residues. Germline V lookup: CDR1 MGHRA, CDR2 YSYEKL. Written as DNA, the CDR3 is TGCGCCAGCAGCCAAGATCCTGGGGGGGGGTCGAGGAAAAACATTCAGTACTTC. Its protein product is CASSQDPGGGSRKNIQYF.

The chain has TRBV29-1 and TRBJ1-1; the match to TRBD1 covers 9 bases. The V segment lost 4 bases and the J segment 7 bases; nucleotides outside the gene matches: 13. The CDR3 is 15 amino acids. CDR1 is SQVTM and CDR2 is ANQGSEA in the germline V gene. CDR3 nucleotides: TGCAGCGTTGGGGAACGCTGGACAGGGGAAGGTGAAGCTTTCTTT. This gives the protein CSVGERWTGEGEAFF.

The count of this clone is one. The V call is TRBV28, the J call TRBJ2-7; D gene uncertain. V lost 7 bases to trimming and J lost 4 bases, with 20 bases between them. CDR1 MDHEN and CDR2 SYDVKM come from the germline V gene. The CDR3 is made up of 15 amino acids. DNA of the CDR3: TGTGCCAGCAATACTTACAGAAGAATTTATTACGAGCAGTACTTC. Translated, it gives CASNTYRRIYYEQYF.

The chain uses TRBV30 and TRBJ2-7, with 7 bases lining up with TRBD2. This CDR3 comprises 11 residues. Germline loops: CDR1 GTSNPN, CDR2 SVGIG (reference sequence). Trimming at V came to 3 bases and at J to 7 bases, leaving 3 bases not matched to a gene. The CDR3 DNA follows: TGTGCCTGGAGGACGGGGGGAGAGCAGTACTTC. This translates into CAWRTGGEQYF. The full variable domain, its missing parts supplied by reference TRBV30 and TRBJ2-7, is SQTIHQWPATLVQPVGSPLSLECTVEGTSNPNLYWYRQAAGRGLQLLFYSVGIGQISSEVPQNLSASRPQDRQFILSSKKLLLSDSGFYLCAWRTGGEQYFGPGTRLTVT.

The chain links TRBV30 to TRBJ1-5, with D possibly TRBD1 on 5 matching bases. Germline lookup yields CDR1 GTSNPN and CDR2 SVGIG (reference sequence). The V and J ends lost 1 base and 4 bases respectively, with 11 bases between them. The CDR3 is made up of 14 amino acids. The CDR3 here is CAWSADSLNQPQHF. CDR3 coding DNA: TGTGCCTGGAGTGCTGACAGTCTAAATCAGCCCCAGCATTTT. The variable domain in full, completed from reference TRBV30 and TRBJ1-5, reads SQTIHQWPATLVQPVGSPLSLECTVEGTSNPNLYWYRQAAGRGLQLLFYSVGIGQISSEVPQNLSASRPQDRQFILSSKKLLLSDSGFYLCAWSADSLNQPQHFGDGTRLSIL.

The chain has TRBV12-5 and TRBJ2-2, with 7 bases matching TRBD1. The CDR3 runs 14 residues. CDR1 is LGHNT, CDR2 FRNRAP, per germline. Unmatched junction bases numbered 15, after V lost 7 bases and J lost 13 bases. The CDR3 DNA reads TGTGCTAGTGCCCTCGGACAGGCCGTTCCTACGCTGTTTTTT. This gives the protein CASALGQAVPTLFF.

The gene calls are TRBV30 and TRBJ2-5; D unclear. V lost 3 bases and J lost 2, with 4 bases in between. This CDR3 is built from 11 residues. The germline CDR1 and CDR2 sequences are GTSNPN and SVGIG (reference sequence). CDR3 sequence: CAWSPQETQYF. As DNA, the CDR3 is TGTGCCTGGAGCCCTCAAGAGACCCAGTACTTC. Complete variable domain (other parts from reference TRBV30 and TRBJ2-5): SQTIHQWPATLVQPVGSPLSLECTVEGTSNPNLYWYRQAAGRGLQLLFYSVGIGQISSEVPQNLSASRPQDRQFILSSKKLLLSDSGFYLCAWSPQETQYFGPGTRLLVL.

The CDR3 bases are TGTGCCAGCAGAGGCTCCCGGGTTCCTAATGAAAAACTGTTTTTT. Translating it yields CASRGSRVPNEKLFF. V is TRBV2 and J is TRBJ1-4; D is unclear. The CDR3 covers 15 residues. V lost 6 bases and J lost 3, with 14 bases in between. The germline CDR1 and CDR2 sequences are SNHLY and FYNNEI.

The chain links TRBV9 to TRBJ2-3, with D perhaps TRBD2 (6 bases). Germline V gene sequence: CDR1 SGDLS, CDR2 YYNGEE. The CDR3 is made up of 14 amino acids. Trimming took 0 bases from V and 6 from J, leaving 11 bases between them. The CDR3: CASSVELATDTQYF. The CDR3 DNA sequence: TGTGCCAGCAGCGTAGAACTAGCAACGGATACGCAGTATTTT.

The chain combines TRBV5-4 with TRBJ2-1; D possibly corresponds to TRBD2 (6 bases). Germline V gene sequence: CDR1 SGHNT, CDR2 YYREEE (reference sequence). V was trimmed by 5 bases and J by 2 bases, leaving 20 bases between them. The CDR3 length is 17 residues. Here the CDR3 DNA reads TGTGCCAGCAGTTCCTTGGGAGGCGGGATACCCTACAATGAGCAGTTCTTC. Translation gives CASSSLGGGIPYNEQFF.

Written as DNA, the CDR3 is TGCGCCAGCACTGGGGCGGGGGCCAGCTCCTACGAGCAGTACTTC. Amino acid sequence: CASTGAGASSYEQYF. The chain carries TRBV10-2 and TRBJ2-7; possible D gene TRBD2, 7 bases. Germline V gene data show CDR1 as WSHSY and CDR2 as SAAADI. CDR3 size: 15 residues. V was clipped by 7 bases and J by 0 bases, with 16 bases between them.

This clone was recorded only once. The chain joins TRBV19 to TRBJ1-1; D may be TRBD1 (6 bases). The CDR3 contains 17 residues. V lost 2 bases and J lost 0, with 16 bases in between. Germline CDR1 reads LNHDA; CDR2 reads SQIVND (reference sequence). In DNA form, the CDR3 reads TGTGCCAGTAGTATAAGGTGGACAGTGCTGATGAACACTGAAGCTTTCTTT. Amino acid sequence: CASSIRWTVLMNTEAFF.

This rearrangement joins TRBV11-3 to TRBJ2-3; perhaps TRBD2 as D (5 bases). V was trimmed by 4 bases and J by 2 bases, leaving 7 bases between them. The CDR3 spans 13 residues. Germline V gene data show CDR1 as SGHNT and CDR2 as YENEEA. CDR3 DNA: TGTGCCAGCAGCTCGGGGTACACAGATACGCAGTATTTT. It translates to CASSSGYTDTQYF.

This clone was counted a few times. J is TRBJ2-7 and V is TRBV20-1; D is unclear. The V gene's germline CDR1 is DFQATT and CDR2 SNEGSKA (reference sequence). Trimming shortened V by 7 bases and J by 4 bases, and 11 bases separated the two germline ends. The CDR3 runs to 11 residues. The CDR3 loop is CSESARYEQYF. For the CDR3, the DNA is TGCAGTGAATCGGCCAGGTACGAGCAGTACTTC.

The CDR3, as DNA: TGCAGCGATCGGACAGTTATGAACACTGAAGCTTTCTTT. It encodes CSDRTVMNTEAFF. The rearrangement links TRBV29-1 to TRBJ1-1; D perhaps matches TRBD1 (6 bases). Germline lookup yields CDR1 SQVTM and CDR2 ANQGSEA. Between the trimmed V and J ends, which lost 7 bases and 0 bases, there was a span of 12 bases. The CDR3 is 13 residues long.

In nucleotides, the CDR3 is TGTGCCAGCAGGCAACTAGCGGCTAACTCCTACAATGAGCAGTTCTTC. Amino acids: CASRQLAANSYNEQFF. The chain employs TRBV27 and TRBJ2-1; 8 bases line up with TRBD2. The CDR3 contains 16 residues. Germline values: CDR1 MNHEY, CDR2 SMNVEV (reference sequence). V lost 6 bases to trimming and J lost 0 bases; unmatched junction nucleotides: 7.

The sample holds one count of this clone. V usage is TRBV7-2 and J usage is TRBJ2-7, with D possibly TRBD2 on 7 matching bases. V lost 2 bases and J lost 3, with 23 bases in between. The CDR3 sequence is 18 residues long. The germline V gene encodes CDR1 SGHTA and CDR2 FQGNSA. The CDR3 nucleotides are TGTGCCAGCAGCTTATCGGGGGGCATCTGGGCGGTGGGCTACGAGCAGTACTTC. It yields the protein CASSLSGGIWAVGYEQYF.

This chain links TRBV6-6 with TRBJ2-3; D not certain. From germline, CDR1 is MNHNY and CDR2 SVGAGI (reference sequence). V gave up 6 bases and J gave up 0 bases, with 4 bases separating them. The CDR3 runs 12 residues. This CDR3 reads CASRQSTDTQYF. CDR3 in DNA: TGTGCCAGCAGACAGAGCACAGATACGCAGTATTTT.

This clone was seen only once. The chain employs TRBV12-2 and TRBJ1-4; the table's D call, TRBD1, has no DNA check behind it. TRBV12-2 counts as a pseudogene. This CDR3 is built from 16 residues. CDR3 coding DNA: TGTGCAAGTCGCTTAGTGTGGGGGCCGGGCCGGGAAAAACTGTTTTTT. It codes for CASRLVWGPGREKLFF.

The V call is TRBV5-1, the J call TRBJ2-7, with TRBD2 matching over 9 bases. Germline lookup yields CDR1 SGHRS and CDR2 YFSETQ. This CDR3 contains 12 residues. The ends lost 6 bases at V and 3 bases at J; junction bases unmatched: 1. The CDR3 DNA is TGCGCCAGCATTAGCGGGAGCTACGAGCAGTACTTC. This sequence encodes CASISGSYEQYF.